The 28 T cell receptor beta chains below come from one sample, sequenced in a study of CD8 T cells in Susac syndrome. With random hexamers, roughly 0.5 to 1 ug RNA was reverse transcribed. From the immunoSEQ multiplex PCR reads, TCRdb called clonotypes with MiXCR, one entry per CDR3 protein. The table has roughly 200,000 distinct CDR3 sequences, approximately 95% seen once; the top ten hold more than 0.1%. The sample consisted of CD4+ T cells from PBMCs. Receptors originate from a human donor in good health.

The CDR3 sequence: CSVVLAGVQETQYF. The CDR3 DNA follows: TGCAGCGTTGTACTAGCGGGAGTACAAGAGACCCAGTACTTC. The chain carries TRBV29-1 and TRBJ2-5, with 11 bases fitting TRBD2. Losses at the gene ends were 4 bases for V and 2 bases for J; bases not matched to a gene: 3. The germline V gene has CDR1 SQVTM and CDR2 ANQGSEA. This CDR3 spans 14 amino acids.

The chain has TRBV14 and TRBJ1-2; a possible D gene is TRBD1 (6 bases). Trimming left V 0 bases short and J 8 bases short, with 22 bases between. CDR3 length: 17 amino acids. CDR1 is SGHDN and CDR2 is FVKESK in the germline V gene. This CDR3 reads CASSQDVQGIWGSGYTF. For the CDR3, the DNA is TGTGCCAGCAGCCAAGATGTACAGGGAATTTGGGGCTCCGGCTACACCTTC.

The chain joins TRBV28 to TRBJ2-5; 7 bases map to TRBD1. The CDR3 is made up of 14 amino acids. CDR1 is MDHEN and CDR2 is SYDVKM in the germline V gene. Trimming at V came to 5 bases and at J to 8 bases, leaving 11 bases not matched to a gene. CDR3 in DNA: TGTGCCAGCAGTGCCGGTGGGACAGCTATTACCCAGTACTTC. It is translated as CASSAGGTAITQYF. The entire variable domain, with the rest obtained from reference TRBV28 and TRBJ2-5, is as follows: DVKVTQSSRYLVKRTGEKVFLECVQDMDHENMFWYRQDPGLGLRLIYFSYDVKMKEKGDIPEGYSVSREKKERFSLILESASTNQTSMYLCASSAGGTAITQYFGPGTRLLVL.

The V call is TRBV6-4, the J call TRBJ2-1; D is perhaps TRBD2 (6 bases). CDR3 size: 14 residues. V was pared by 3 bases and J by 7 bases, with 13 bases between. The V gene's germline CDR1 is MRHNA and CDR2 SNTAGT. CDR3 loop: CASSDSGGGNEQFF. The CDR3 nucleotides are TGTGCCAGCAGTGATAGCGGAGGAGGGAATGAGCAGTTCTTC.

This clonotype has just a few counts. The chain is built from TRBV11-2 and TRBJ2-3; 9 bases are shared with TRBD2. CDR1 is SGHAT and CDR2 is FQNNGV in the germline V gene. The trim removed 0 bases at V and 10 bases at J, leaving 5 bases unmatched. This CDR3 comprises 14 residues. The DNA of the CDR3 is TGTGCCAGCAGCTTAGATCCAGCGGGAGGTTCGCAGTATTTT. Amino acid sequence: CASSLDPAGGSQYF. The full variable domain, completed using reference TRBV11-2 and TRBJ2-3, is EAGVAQSPRYKIIEKRQSVAFWCNPISGHATLYWYQQILGQGPKLLIQFQNNGVVDDSQLPKDRFSAERLKGVDSTLKIQPAKLEDSAVYLCASSLDPAGGSQYFGPGTRLTVL.

The V and J genes are TRBV18 and TRBJ2-5, with D possibly matching TRBD2 (5 bases). The better agreement between TRBJ2-7 and the DNA end casts doubt on the J call. There are 12 residues in the CDR3. The germline gives CDR1 KGHSH, CDR2 LQKENI. CDR3 coding DNA: TGTGCCAGCTCCCCGGCCGCGGGCGAGCAGTACTTC. Protein: CASSPAAGEQYF.

The chain links TRBV9 to TRBJ2-1; perhaps TRBD1 as D (6 bases). The CDR3 length is 16 residues. Germline CDR1 reads SGDLS; CDR2 reads YYNGEE. V lost 3 bases and J lost 4, with 17 bases in between. The DNA of the CDR3 is TGTGCCAGCAGCGAAACTATCGGGACACCATACAATGAGCAGTTCTTC. It encodes CASSETIGTPYNEQFF.

The genes are TRBV28 and TRBJ2-5; 8 bases map to TRBD1. After removal of 7 bases from V and 4 bases from J, the junction contained 5 bases not matched to a gene. CDR3 length equals 13 residues. The germline V gene encodes CDR1 MDHEN and CDR2 SYDVKM. CDR3 DNA: TGTGCCAGCACTCGACAGGGGCCAGAGACCCAGTACTTC. This gives the protein CASTRQGPETQYF.

The rearrangement joins TRBV6-5 to TRBJ1-1; D not resolved. V was pared by 6 bases and J by 3 bases, with 17 bases between. The CDR3 spans 15 residues. CDR1 is MNHEY and CDR2 is SVGAGI in the germline V gene. The CDR3 bases are TGTGCCAGCAGCCTTCGCCCGTTATTATACACTGAAGCTTTCTTT. Translating it yields CASSLRPLLYTEAFF.

The chain combines TRBV7-3 with TRBJ2-1; no firm D call. The germline V gene has CDR1 SGHTA and CDR2 FQGTGA. Trimming left V 1 base short and J 16 bases short, with 17 bases between. The CDR3 consists of 13 residues. CDR3 in DNA: TGTGCCAGCAGCTTAATGCAGCCGGCACCGAAATTCTTC. Protein product: CASSLMQPAPKFF.

The chain recombines TRBV6-2 or TRBV6-3 with TRBJ2-7, with D unresolved. Per germline, CDR1 MNHEY and CDR2 SVGEGT. V shed 0 bases and J shed 6 bases, with 3 bases lying between them. CDR3 length equals 11 residues. In DNA, the CDR3 is TGTGCCAGCAGTTACTCGACCGAGCAGTACTTC. It yields the protein CASSYSTEQYF.

The V gene is TRBV12-3 or TRBV12-4, the J gene TRBJ1-5, with no clear D. The CDR3 runs to 16 residues. Trimming removed 5 bases from V and 1 base from J, with 15 bases in between. CDR3 loop: CASSTLWLPSNQPQHF. The CDR3 bases are TGTGCCAGCAGTACCTTGTGGTTGCCGAGCAATCAGCCCCAGCATTTT.

This chain connects TRBV24-1 to TRBJ1-2, with TRBD1 matching over 7 bases. Germline trimming cut 4 bases from V and 4 bases from J; bases unmatched to any gene: 5. The CDR3 consists of 14 residues. The germline V gene has CDR1 KGHDR and CDR2 SFDVKD. The CDR3 bases are TGTGCCACCAGTGACTCGGGACAGATCTATGGCTACACCTTC. Its protein is CATSDSGQIYGYTF.

This clonotype came up once. This chain links TRBV29-1 with TRBJ2-7; TRBD2 agrees at 11 bases. The CDR3 consists of 14 residues. Germline CDR1 SQVTM, CDR2 ANQGSEA. With V trimmed by 5 bases and J by 5 bases, 8 bases remained unmatched. The DNA of the CDR3 is TGCAGCGTTAGGGTGCTAGCGGGAGGTCACGAGCAGTACTTC. This gives the protein CSVRVLAGGHEQYF.

This sequence joins TRBV9 and TRBJ1-1; D is perhaps TRBD1 (5 bases). Germline-derived CDR1 and CDR2 are SGDLS and YYNGEE. Trimming took 0 bases from V and 0 from J, leaving 12 bases between them. The CDR3 runs 16 residues. CDR3 nucleotide sequence: TGTGCCAGCAGCGTAGATTGGGGCAGGATGAACACTGAAGCTTTCTTT. As protein: CASSVDWGRMNTEAFF. Variable domain in full (rest from reference TRBV9 and TRBJ1-1): DSGVTQTPKHLITATGQRVTLRCSPRSGDLSVYWYQQSLDQGLQFLIQYYNGEERAKGNILERFSAQQFPDLHSELNLSSLELGDSALYFCASSVDWGRMNTEAFFGQGTRLTVV.

This sequence joins TRBV20-1 and TRBJ1-5; 9 bases line up with TRBD1. Germline CDR1 is DFQATT and CDR2 is SNEGSKA (reference sequence). V dropped 6 bases and J dropped 4; count of bases not matched to a gene: 10. The CDR3 extends over 15 amino acids. The CDR3 here is CSARGLGTGNQPQHF. For the CDR3, the DNA is TGCAGTGCAAGGGGTCTGGGGACAGGGAATCAGCCCCAGCATTTT.

The chain links TRBV4-2 to TRBJ1-5; maybe TRBD1 (5 bases). Per germline, CDR1 LGHNA and CDR2 YNFKEQ. Trimming removed 0 bases at V and 7 bases at J, with 13 bases between. This CDR3 is built from 15 residues. The CDR3 DNA is TGTGCCAGCAGCCAAGATCTCCAGGGTAGGCAGCCCCAGCATTTT. Amino acid sequence: CASSQDLQGRQPQHF.

The V call is TRBV7-3, the J call TRBJ2-1; D could derive from TRBD1 or TRBD2 (5 bases each). Between the trimmed V and J ends, which lost 6 bases and 4 bases, there was a span of 10 bases. Germline V gene sequence: CDR1 SGHTA, CDR2 FQGTGA. This CDR3 has 13 residues. CDR3 sequence reads: CASSWDQYNEQFF. The CDR3 nucleotides are TGTGCCAGCAGTTGGGACCAATACAATGAGCAGTTCTTC.

The rearrangement uses TRBV30 and TRBJ2-3; D possibly matches TRBD1 or TRBD2 (5 bases each). Germline loops: CDR1 GTSNPN, CDR2 SVGIG (reference sequence). This CDR3 has 15 residues. V was shortened by 5 bases and J by 0 bases, with 15 bases between the two germline ends. CDR3 in amino acids: CAWGTGVLSTDTQYF. The CDR3, as DNA: TGTGCCTGGGGGACCGGAGTTTTAAGCACAGATACGCAGTATTTT.

The rearrangement uses TRBV28 and TRBJ2-3, with D possibly being TRBD1 (5 bases). The length of the CDR3 is 14 residues. Germline-derived CDR1 and CDR2 are MDHEN and SYDVKM. V shed 9 bases and J shed 2 bases, with 15 bases lying between them. In DNA form, the CDR3 reads TGTGCCAGTAACGACAGAGAGATCACAGATACGCAGTATTTT. Amino acids: CASNDREITDTQYF.

This chain links TRBV14 with TRBJ2-4; 10 bases are shared with TRBD2. V was pared by 4 bases and J by 0 bases, with 15 bases of the junction left unmatched. The length of the CDR3 is 20 residues. CDR1 and CDR2 (germline): SGHDN, FVKESK. In DNA form, the CDR3 reads TGTGCCAGCAGCCCTGGGGCTAGCGGGGGCACCATACTAGCCAAAAACATTCAGTACTTC. Translation: CASSPGASGGTILAKNIQYF.

J is TRBJ1-2 and V is TRBV18; 7 bases line up with TRBD1. The junction had 6 bases not matched to a gene; V was cut back by 3 bases and J by 5 bases. The CDR3 extends over 14 amino acids. Germline loops: CDR1 KGHSH, CDR2 LQKENI. The CDR3 nucleotides are TGTGCCAGCTCACCTAAGGGGGCAGAGTATGGCTACACCTTC. Its translation is CASSPKGAEYGYTF.

V is TRBV29-1 and J is TRBJ2-7; 8 nucleotides match TRBD1. This CDR3 is 15 amino acids long. Germline V gives CDR1 SQVTM, CDR2 ANQGSEA. The V segment lost 0 bases and the J segment 6 bases; nucleotides outside the gene matches: 10. The CDR3 region is CSVEDGQGGEFEQYF. The CDR3 DNA reads as TGCAGCGTTGAAGACGGACAGGGTGGAGAATTCGAGCAGTACTTC.

This clonotype was counted between two and nine times. V gene TRBV20-1 combines with J gene TRBJ2-3; D is undetermined. The CDR3 has 14 residues. V was cut by 7 bases and J by 2 bases, with 16 bases left in between. Germline CDR1 and CDR2: DFQATT and SNEGSKA (reference sequence). CDR3 DNA sequence: TGCAGTGTACCGTCGAGATTCGTCACAGATACGCAGTATTTT. Translation gives CSVPSRFVTDTQYF.

V and J are TRBV20-1 and TRBJ2-5, with D uncertain. The ends were cut back, 5 bases at V and 1 base at J, with 5 bases in the middle. From germline, CDR1 is DFQATT and CDR2 SNEGSKA (reference sequence). CDR3 length: 11 residues. CDR3: CSAPTQETQYF. The CDR3 nucleotides are TGCAGTGCTCCAACCCAAGAGACCCAGTACTTC.

The chain carries TRBV11-2 and TRBJ2-1; D possibly corresponds to TRBD2 (5 bases). The CDR3 sequence is 12 residues long. CDR1 SGHAT and CDR2 FQNNGV come from the germline V gene. V lost 6 bases, J lost 8 bases, and 11 bases lay in between. The CDR3 DNA follows: TGTGCCAGCAGGCCTGCGGGTCATGAGCAGTTCTTC. Residues: CASRPAGHEQFF.

J is TRBJ2-1 and V is TRBV29-1, with D possibly matching TRBD2 (5 bases). The CDR3 loop spans 13 amino acids. Between the trimmed V and J ends, which lost 4 bases and 4 bases, there was a span of 11 bases. From germline, CDR1 is SQVTM and CDR2 ANQGSEA. CDR3 coding DNA: TGCAGCGTTGTGGGTCTAGCTTACAATGAGCAGTTCTTC. It translates to CSVVGLAYNEQFF.

The rearrangement links TRBV12-3 or TRBV12-4 to TRBJ2-3, with 8 bases lining up with TRBD1. Trimming removed 3 bases from V and 5 bases from J; junction bases left unmatched: 7. This CDR3 comprises 15 residues. The CDR3 region is CASSFVDRAGDTQYF. CDR3 coding DNA: TGTGCCAGCAGTTTCGTGGACAGGGCAGGAGATACGCAGTATTTT.